This TCR beta chain was recovered during a study of cytomegalovirus exposure and HLA in healthy donors. Study as a whole: Among roughly 190 million T cells, an earlier analysis found around 100 million unique TCR beta sequences.

13 Jbeta primers and 60 Vbeta primers were used for the PCR. TCRdb's table, derived via immunoSEQ multiplex PCR, lists solely in-frame clones and lacks some. The sample contains about 190,000 clones, around 81% of which appear only once. The receptor comes from a man younger than 30 in good health and CMV-seronegative. The specimen sequenced was PBMCs.

CDR3 nucleotides: TGTGCCAGCAGCTTTGGACTAGCGGGAGACGAGCAGTACTTC. Translating gives CASSFGLAGDEQYF. V usage is TRBV7-8 and J usage is TRBJ2-7; 13 bases line up with TRBD2. This CDR3 is built from 14 residues. The junction had 1 base not matched to a gene; V was cut back by 3 bases and J by 5 bases. The V gene's germline CDR1 is SGHVS and CDR2 FQNEAQ. Using reference TRBV7-8 and TRBJ2-7 for the parts outside the CDR3, the full variable domain is GAGVSQSPRYKVAKRGQDVALRCDPISGHVSLFWYQQALGQGPEFLTYFQNEAQLDKSGLPSDRFFAERPEGSVSTLKIQRTQQEDSAVYLCASSFGLAGDEQYFGPGTRLTVT.